This entry features one T cell receptor (beta chain) sequence. This record comes from a study of sequential checkpoint blockade in melanoma. Study context: First-line arms were nivolumab then ipilimumab, or the reverse, randomized 1:1. Each arm's sequence ended with maintenance nivolumab.

Method: immunoSEQ multiplex PCR; TCRdb's copy keeps in-frame clones and lacks some. This table has approximately 12,000 clones, around 77% appearing once. Indicated treatment: randomized to nivolumab then ipilimumab (arm A) or the reverse (arm B). DNA-damaging chemotherapy had not been given to any patient beforehand. Sorted cells were live CD3+CD8+, lacking CD19 and CD56, from PBMCs. V gave up 3 bases and J gave up 2 bases; unmatched junction bases: 7. This CDR3 contains 16 residues. Germline V gene sequence: CDR1 KGHSH, CDR2 LQKENI. The V call is TRBV18, the J call TRBJ2-7, with TRBD1 identical over 10 bases. The clonotype was recovered from a human patient with melanoma. Some clones in this sample may be carry-over from other donors' samples. This sample comprised CD8+ T cells sorted from blood (inferred from file names), obtained from a patient given nivolumab and ipilimumab in sequence. The CDR3 reads CASSPGSGQGTYEQYF. Here the CDR3 DNA reads TGTGCCAGCTCACCGGGGTCGGGACAGGGGACCTACGAGCAGTACTTC.